This entry concerns a single T cell receptor beta chain. PCR employed 60 Vbeta and 13 Jbeta primers. Sequencing was performed with immunoSEQ multiplex PCR; in TCRdb, only in-frame clones are kept and a portion is missing. The sample holds 90,000 to 110,000 clones; approximately 71% are singletons and the top ten take under 8.5%. The CDR3 totals 15 residues. The germline CDR1 and CDR2 sequences are MGHRA and YSYEKL. V shed 1 base and J shed 1 base, with 8 bases lying between them. The data stem from a study of cytomegalovirus exposure and HLA in healthy donors. In the study overall: Earlier, roughly 180 million T cells were analyzed, and more than 100 million unique TCR beta sequences were found among them.

V usage is TRBV4-1 and J usage is TRBJ1-5, with a possible D match to TRBD1 (5 bases). This TCR came from a man aged 40-50 years in good health and CMV-seronegative. Source material: PBMCs. The CDR3 DNA reads TGCGCCAGCAGCCAAGTGTCAGGGAGCAATCAGCCCCAGCATTTT. This codes for CASSQVSGSNQPQHF.